These T cell receptor beta chains were read from a single sample in a study of T-cell memory formation after mild COVID-19. TCRdb passed the 5' RACE reads through MiXCR, listing each CDR3 protein once. The table includes under 700,000 distinct CDR3 sequences, about a fifth detected once. Sequenced material: PBMCs or a T cell subset sorted from them (not recorded which). The receptors originated from an adult woman who had mild COVID-19 (a few samples of this study predate the infection). Cell type and time point are not known. Both conserved end residues are part of each CDR3. Fields, in order: clone size, D gene, V gene, J gene, CDR3 length, CDR3 protein, CDR3 DNA. The D gene is left open where the match is weak. The size entry is marked missing in some rows and otherwise reads once, few, many or a size class.

size: -
D: -
V: TRBV7-3
J: TRBJ2-3
length: 15
CDR3: CASSLTGVSPDTQYF
DNA: TGTGCCAGCAGCTTAACGGGTGTCAGCCCAGATACGCAGTATTTT

size: few
D: -
V: TRBV2
J: TRBJ2-1
length: 12
CDR3: CASSEAPNEQFF
DNA: TGTGCCAGCAGTGAAGCCCCTAATGAGCAGTTCTTC

size: few
D: -
V: TRBV19
J: TRBJ2-1
length: 13
CDR3: CASSHLPHNEQFF
DNA: TGTGCCAGTAGCCATCTCCCTCACAATGAGCAGTTCTTC

size: few
D: -
V: TRBV20-1
J: TRBJ2-2
length: 11
CDR3: CSALNTGELFF
DNA: TGCAGTGCACTGAACACCGGGGAGCTGTTTTTT

size: many
D: -
V: TRBV5-5
J: TRBJ2-2
length: 12
CDR3: CASSLRSGELFF
DNA: TGTGCCAGCAGCCTAAGGAGCGGGGAGCTGTTTTTT

size: few
D: TRBD1
V: TRBV6-5
J: TRBJ2-2
length: 15
CDR3: CASSYDRGSAGELFF
DNA: TGTGCCAGCAGTTACGACAGGGGGTCCGCCGGGGAGCTGTTTTTT

size: -
D: -
V: TRBV5-1
J: TRBJ2-1
length: 13
CDR3: CASSQTAIAEQFF
DNA: TGCGCCAGCAGCCAAACTGCCATCGCCGAGCAGTTCTTC

size: few
D: -
V: TRBV7-7
J: TRBJ2-7
length: 15
CDR3: CASSLETGKSYEQYF
DNA: TGTGCCAGCAGCTTAGAGACAGGAAAATCCTACGAGCAGTACTTC

size: few
D: -
V: TRBV11-3
J: TRBJ2-3
length: 12
CDR3: CASSRLVGTQYF
DNA: TGTGCCAGCAGCCGCCTAGTCGGTACGCAGTATTTT

size: few
D: -
V: TRBV7-9
J: TRBJ2-7
length: 14
CDR3: CASSLPGRSYEQYF
DNA: TGTGCCAGCAGCCTACCGGGACGATCCTACGAGCAGTACTTC

size: few
D: -
V: TRBV18
J: TRBJ2-7
length: 14
CDR3: CASSPEAQFYEQYF
DNA: TGTGCCAGCTCACCCGAGGCACAGTTCTACGAGCAGTACTTC

size: few
D: TRBD1
V: TRBV9
J: TRBJ1-4
length: 16
CDR3: CASSVGNTGAQEKLFF
DNA: TGTGCCAGCAGCGTGGGAAACACAGGGGCGCAGGAAAAACTGTTTTTT

size: -
D: -
V: TRBV2
J: TRBJ2-3
length: 13
CDR3: CARKGGRTDTQYF
DNA: TGTGCCAGAAAGGGGGGCCGCACAGATACGCAGTATTTT

size: -
D: -
V: TRBV7-9
J: TRBJ1-2
length: 15
CDR3: CASTLAPQQTEGYTF
DNA: TGTGCCAGCACCCTTGCGCCTCAACAAACGGAGGGCTACACCTTC

size: once
D: TRBD1
V: TRBV4-1
J: TRBJ2-3
length: 16
CDR3: CASSPGTGTSTDTQYF
DNA: TGCGCCAGCAGCCCTGGGACAGGAACTAGCACAGATACGCAGTATTTT

size: many
D: -
V: TRBV11-2
J: TRBJ2-1
length: 15
CDR3: CASSLDKGSYNEQFF
DNA: TGTGCCAGCAGCTTAGATAAGGGATCCTACAATGAGCAGTTCTTC

size: few
D: -
V: TRBV18
J: TRBJ1-3
length: 17
CDR3: CASSPGPLRASGNTIYF
DNA: TGTGCCAGCTCACCGGGACCTCTTCGGGCTTCTGGAAACACCATATATTTT

size: few
D: -
V: TRBV6-2/TRBV6-3
J: TRBJ2-3
length: 14
CDR3: CASSLLLRADTQYF
DNA: TGTGCCAGCAGTCTCCTGCTAAGGGCAGATACGCAGTATTTT

size: -
D: -
V: TRBV24-1
J: TRBJ2-1
length: 14
CDR3: CATTASSPSNEQFF
DNA: TGTGCCACCACCGCAAGTTCCCCTTCTAATGAGCAGTTCTTC

size: many
D: -
V: TRBV12-3/TRBV12-4
J: TRBJ1-1
length: 14
CDR3: CASSFQGGGTEAFF
DNA: TGTGCCAGCAGCTTCCAGGGTGGAGGGACTGAAGCTTTCTTT

size: -
D: -
V: TRBV5-5
J: TRBJ2-3
length: 14
CDR3: CAIQSTLSADTQYF
DNA: TGTGCCATCCAGTCGACTCTTAGTGCAGATACGCAGTATTTT

size: -
D: TRBD1
V: TRBV7-9
J: TRBJ1-1
length: 16
CDR3: CASSLGQGVRYTEAFF
DNA: TGTGCCAGCAGCCTCGGACAGGGAGTACGGTACACTGAAGCTTTCTTT

size: -
D: TRBD2
V: TRBV11-3
J: TRBJ2-1
length: 16
CDR3: CASSQASVAGGYEQFF
DNA: TGTGCCAGCAGCCAAGCTAGCGTAGCGGGGGGGTATGAGCAGTTCTTC

size: few
D: TRBD2
V: TRBV7-8
J: TRBJ2-1
length: 16
CDR3: CASSIRGREGYNEQFF
DNA: TGTGCCAGCAGCATCAGAGGGCGGGAGGGCTACAATGAGCAGTTCTTC

size: -
D: -
V: TRBV7-9
J: TRBJ2-1
length: 17
CDR3: CASSPYPGTPNSDEQFF
DNA: TGTGCCAGCAGCCCCTACCCCGGGACGCCAAATAGCGATGAGCAGTTCTTC

size: few
D: -
V: TRBV9
J: TRBJ1-2
length: 12
CDR3: CASSVPGGGYTF
DNA: TGTGCCAGCAGCGTGCCGGGGGGTGGCTACACCTTC

size: few
D: TRBD1
V: TRBV4-3
J: TRBJ2-7
length: 14
CDR3: CASSQDRGHYEQYF
DNA: TGCGCCAGCAGCCAAGACAGGGGGCACTACGAGCAGTACTTC

size: -
D: -
V: TRBV11-2
J: TRBJ2-3
length: 15
CDR3: CASSLEAGPTDTQYF
DNA: TGTGCCAGCAGCTTAGAAGCCGGGCCCACGGATACGCAGTATTTT

size: -
D: -
V: TRBV24-1
J: TRBJ1-2
length: 15
CDR3: CATSDPRRDHYGYTF
DNA: TGTGCCACCAGTGACCCCAGACGGGACCACTATGGCTACACCTTC

size: -
D: -
V: TRBV7-2
J: TRBJ2-7
length: 12
CDR3: CASSHKGSEQYF
DNA: TGTGCCAGCAGCCACAAGGGGAGCGAGCAGTACTTC

size: -
D: -
V: TRBV7-8
J: TRBJ2-1
length: 14
CDR3: CASSGPGGNDEQFF
DNA: TGTGCCAGCAGCGGCCCGGGGGGCAATGATGAGCAGTTCTTC

size: -
D: TRBD1
V: TRBV10-3
J: TRBJ1-2
length: 14
CDR3: CAISVERGPRGYTF
DNA: TGTGCCATCAGTGTCGAAAGGGGGCCCCGCGGCTACACCTTC

size: few
D: TRBD2
V: TRBV15
J: TRBJ2-1
length: 14
CDR3: CATSRGGTSGRGVF
DNA: TGTGCCACCAGCAGAGGAGGGACTAGCGGCAGAGGGGTCTTC

size: -
D: -
V: TRBV30
J: TRBJ1-5
length: 16
CDR3: CAWSVGGGPSNQPQHF
DNA: TGTGCCTGGAGTGTTGGGGGGGGTCCTAGCAATCAGCCCCAGCATTTT

size: few
D: -
V: TRBV5-1
J: TRBJ2-3
length: 13
CDR3: CASSLVPEDTQYF
DNA: TGCGCCAGCAGCTTGGTTCCGGAAGATACGCAGTATTTT

size: -
D: -
V: TRBV5-1
J: TRBJ1-1
length: 14
CDR3: CASSGLTGGTEAFF
DNA: TGCGCCAGCAGCGGCCTGACAGGCGGGACTGAAGCTTTCTTT

size: few
D: -
V: TRBV29-1
J: TRBJ2-7
length: 13
CDR3: CSVSGFDSYEQYF
DNA: TGCAGCGTTAGCGGGTTCGACTCCTACGAGCAGTACTTC

size: -
D: TRBD2
V: TRBV7-9
J: TRBJ2-1
length: 19
CDR3: CASSREGLAGGSSYNEQFF
DNA: TGTGCCAGCAGCCGAGAAGGACTAGCGGGAGGGAGCTCCTACAATGAGCAGTTCTTC

size: few
D: TRBD2
V: TRBV7-3
J: TRBJ2-1
length: 15
CDR3: CASSLTSGRYNEQFF
DNA: TGTGCCAGCAGCTTAACTAGCGGGCGATACAATGAGCAGTTCTTC

size: -
D: -
V: TRBV20-1
J: TRBJ1-5
length: 14
CDR3: CSAAIRRSNQPQHF
DNA: TGCAGTGCTGCGATCAGGAGAAGCAATCAGCCCCAGCATTTT

size: few
D: TRBD2
V: TRBV5-6
J: TRBJ2-3
length: 16
CDR3: CASSPGGIAVTDTQYF
DNA: TGTGCCAGCAGCCCCGGGGGGATAGCGGTCACAGATACGCAGTATTTT

size: -
D: -
V: TRBV7-2
J: TRBJ2-5
length: 14
CDR3: CASSLAPTIETQYF
DNA: TGTGCCAGCAGCTTAGCGCCCACTATTGAGACCCAGTACTTC

size: -
D: -
V: TRBV14
J: TRBJ2-7
length: 14
CDR3: CASSPRMDSYEQYF
DNA: TGTGCCAGCAGCCCGAGAATGGACAGCTACGAGCAGTACTTC

size: few
D: TRBD2
V: TRBV6-2/TRBV6-3
J: TRBJ2-1
length: 19
CDR3: CASSYTSGRAKEVYNEQFF
DNA: TGTGCCAGCAGTTACACTAGCGGGAGGGCCAAGGAGGTCTACAATGAGCAGTTCTTC

size: -
D: TRBD1
V: TRBV24-1
J: TRBJ2-3
length: 15
CDR3: CATSDDRGREDTQYF
DNA: TGTGCCACCAGTGACGACAGGGGGCGAGAAGATACGCAGTATTTT